The present entry profiles one T cell receptor beta chain with its context. Its specificity is unknown. This entry comes from a study of OX40 agonist ivuxolimab in advanced cancers. Overall study findings and caveats: Certain nonresponding patients likewise had low normalized T-cell clonal expansion.

Germline assignment: CDR1 LNHNV and CDR2 YYDKDF (reference sequence). V was cut by 0 bases and J by 5 bases, with 10 bases left in between. The CDR3 covers 14 residues. Produced via immunoSEQ multiplex PCR; TCRdb's table is partial and in-frame only. The sample has more than 40,000 clones; approximately 80% are singletons. The sequence derives from an adult with an advanced solid tumor such as melanoma, head and neck, liver or kidney cancer. Sample: CD4+ or CD8+ T cells sorted from blood, taken in a trial of the OX40 agonist ivuxolimab. The V gene is TRBV15, the J gene TRBJ1-1, with no clear D. CDR3 loop: CATSRDGVRTEAFF. The DNA for the CDR3 is TGTGCCACCAGCAGAGATGGGGTTCGGACTGAAGCTTTCTTT.